This TCR beta chain is drawn from a study of cytomegalovirus exposure and HLA in healthy donors. Study information: Early release data held tens of millions of unique TCRs from HLA-typed donors. There were over 350 genotyped donors. Of these, 75% to 85% fell in the genetic ancestry cluster associated with self-reported Caucasian donors. Study results and caveats: Reportedly, cytomegalovirus status was diagnosed with high sensitivity and specificity. Sequence variants that were highly shared formed a cluster that was likely a sequencing artifact.

As to this clone: Its specificity is not known.

The germline CDR1 and CDR2 sequences are SQVTM and ANQGSEA. V trimming: 6 bases; J trimming: 8 bases; junction bases outside the gene matches: 9. This CDR3 contains 12 residues. With 60 Vbeta and 13 Jbeta primers, the PCR was carried out. Sequenced by immunoSEQ multiplex PCR; TCRdb stores in-frame clones only, minus some. This listing includes about 200,000 clones. This TCR was recovered from a man aged 30 to 45 in good health and CMV-seronegative. The sequenced sample consisted of PBMCs. J is TRBJ2-5 and V is TRBV29-1, with TRBD1 matching over 7 bases. The chain's CDR3 is CSVPKTGITQYF. CDR3 in DNA: TGCAGCGTACCGAAGACAGGGATAACCCAGTACTTC. Full variable domain (outside the CDR3, taken from reference TRBV29-1 and TRBJ2-5): SAVISQKPSRDICQRGTSLTIQCQVDSQVTMMFWYRQQPGQSLTLIATANQGSEATYESGFVIDKFPISRPNLTFSTLTVSNMSPEDSSIYLCSVPKTGITQYFGPGTRLLVL.